This entry is about one T cell receptor beta chain. The target antigen is unknown. Sequenced by immunoSEQ multiplex PCR; TCRdb stores in-frame clones only, minus some. The table shows some 83,000 clones, with about 86% occurring only once. This record comes from a study of OX40 agonist ivuxolimab in advanced cancers. Study overall: Patients were dosed with the agonistic anti-OX40 (CD134) antibody ivuxolimab. Participants averaged approximately 65 years of age (range roughly 23 to 79) and were 82.7% male.

Overall study results and limits: Doses of 0.1 to 3.0 mg/kg were accompanied by clonal expansion of CD4+ and CD8+ blood T cells by week 6.

The clonotype comes from an adult with an advanced solid tumor such as melanoma, head and neck, liver or kidney cancer. Source: CD4+ or CD8+ T cells sorted from blood, taken in a trial of the OX40 agonist ivuxolimab.

For the CDR3, the DNA is TGTGCCAGTAGTCCGGGCATCGGACTACGACTCTCCTACAATGAGCAGTTCTTC. Translating it yields CASSPGIGLRLSYNEQFF. The gene calls are TRBV19 and TRBJ2-1; D is perhaps TRBD2 (6 bases). CDR1 LNHDA and CDR2 SQIVND come from the germline V gene (reference sequence). The V end was cut by 5 bases, the J end by 0 bases, with 20 bases between. CDR3 length: 18 residues.